A single sample gave rise to the 14 T cell receptor beta chains below, sequenced in a study of human versus mouse CDR3 diversity and MHC coevolution. Produced via immunoSEQ multiplex PCR; TCRdb's table is partial and in-frame only. This sample carries roughly 80,000 clones, 93% of them seen once, and the ten largest clones take 1.2% to 1.5%. The source material was naive CD4+ T cells from blood. Specified subset: CD45RO-negative CD62L-positive naive CD4 T cells. Source of these receptors: a person aged 30-69 years in good health.

The gene calls are TRBV5-1 and TRBJ1-3; 8 nucleotides agree with TRBD1. V lost 0 bases, J lost 4 bases, and 3 bases stayed unmatched. The CDR3 consists of 15 residues. Germline CDR1 SGHRS, CDR2 YFSETQ. DNA of the CDR3: TGCGCCAGCAGCTTGGGACAGGGGCTCGGAAACACCATATATTTT. This translates into CASSLGQGLGNTIYF.

This chain joins TRBV28 and TRBJ1-2, with 9 bases lining up with TRBD1. Germline CDR1 MDHEN, CDR2 SYDVKM. CDR3 length equals 14 residues. V lost 6 bases and J lost 7; bases outside the gene matches: 9. The CDR3 coding sequence is TGTGCCAGCAGAGGCCCGGGACAGGGTCCTGGCTACACCTTC. Protein: CASRGPGQGPGYTF.

The V and J genes are TRBV5-4 and TRBJ2-2; tentative D call: TRBD2 (7 bases). Trimming cost V 3 bases and J 8 bases, with 17 bases left between them. The CDR3 sequence is 15 residues long. Germline V gene data show CDR1 as SGHNT and CDR2 as YYREEE (reference sequence). The CDR3 sequence: CASSSKGGPPGELFF. The CDR3 coding sequence is TGTGCCAGCAGCTCGAAGGGGGGGCCACCGGGGGAGCTGTTTTTT. The full variable domain, completed using reference TRBV5-4 and TRBJ2-2, is ETGVTQSPTHLIKTRGQQVTLRCSSQSGHNTVSWYQQALGQGPQFIFQYYREEENGRGNFPPRFSGLQFPNYSSELNVNALELDDSALYLCASSSKGGPPGELFFGEGSRLTVL.

The rearrangement links TRBV21-1 to TRBJ2-5; TRBD2, the table's D call, was not compared with the DNA. TRBV21-1 is an annotated pseudogene. The CDR3 length is 13 residues. CDR3: CASSQVEGETQYF. The CDR3 DNA reads TGTGCCAGCAGCCAGGTAGAGGGAGAGACCCAGTACTTC.

CDR3 residues: CASSTGAGTEAFF. Written as DNA, the CDR3 is TGTGCCAGTAGTACAGGGGCGGGCACTGAAGCTTTCTTT. This sequence joins TRBV19 and TRBJ1-1, with D perhaps matching TRBD1 (6 bases). Trimming stripped 4 bases from V and 4 bases from J, with 10 bases between. CDR3 size: 13 residues. Germline values: CDR1 LNHDA, CDR2 SQIVND (reference sequence).

The CDR3, as DNA: TGCGCCAGCAGCCTACAGGGGGCAAATCAGCCCCAGCATTTT. Translating gives CASSLQGANQPQHF. The chain uses TRBV5-1 and TRBJ1-5, with 9 bases that match TRBD1. The CDR3 has 14 amino acids. CDR1 is SGHRS and CDR2 is YFSETQ in the germline V gene. J was trimmed by 4 bases and V by 4 bases; bases with no gene match: 3.

The CDR3 coding sequence is TGCGCCAGCAGCTTTGGTCTAGGCAGGGGCCTTGAGAGCTCCTACAATGAGCAGTTCTTC. The encoded protein is CASSFGLGRGLESSYNEQFF. This chain connects TRBV5-1 to TRBJ2-1, with a tentative D call TRBD1 (6 bases). The CDR3 runs 20 residues. V gave up 2 bases and J gave up 0 bases, with 24 bases separating them. CDR1 is SGHRS and CDR2 is YFSETQ in the germline V gene.

Only one count was recorded for this clone. The chain is built from TRBV18 and TRBJ2-3; weak D call: TRBD2 (5 bases). Germline lookup yields CDR1 KGHSH and CDR2 LQKENI. V dropped 0 bases and J dropped 4 bases, with 8 bases sitting between them. The CDR3 length is 14 residues. The CDR3 is CASSPPNGADTQYF. The CDR3, as DNA: TGTGCCAGCTCACCACCGAACGGGGCAGATACGCAGTATTTT.

This clone was seen only once. This sequence joins TRBV7-6 and TRBJ2-7, with D tentatively TRBD1 (5 bases). Germline CDR1 SGHVS, CDR2 FNYEAQ. There are 14 residues in the CDR3. Trimming removed 0 bases from V and 4 bases from J, with 10 bases in between. The CDR3 DNA sequence: TGTGCCAGCAGCTTAGCCACAGGATCATACGAGCAGTACTTC. It yields the protein CASSLATGSYEQYF.

This clone was seen a single time. V and J are TRBV28 and TRBJ2-7, with 9 bases lining up with TRBD1. Germline V lookup: CDR1 MDHEN, CDR2 SYDVKM. The trim removed 5 bases at V and 9 bases at J, leaving 8 bases unmatched. CDR3 length: 13 amino acids. CDR3 protein: CASSPGQGGGQYF. DNA of the CDR3: TGTGCCAGCAGTCCGGGACAGGGAGGGGGGCAGTACTTC.

This rearrangement joins TRBV7-2 to TRBJ1-2, with D unresolved. The germline V and J ends were trimmed by 1 base and 0 bases, with 9 bases remaining between them. There are 15 residues in the CDR3. Per the germline V gene, CDR1 is SGHTA and CDR2 is FQGNSA. The CDR3 loop reads CASSLVFTANYGYTF. Here the CDR3 DNA reads TGTGCCAGCAGCTTAGTATTCACAGCTAACTATGGCTACACCTTC. The complete variable domain, with remaining parts taken from reference TRBV7-2 and TRBJ1-2, reads GAGVSQSPSNKVTEKGKDVELRCDPISGHTALYWYRQSLGQGLEFLIYFQGNSAPDKSGLPSDRFSAERTGGSVSTLTIQRTQQEDSAVYLCASSLVFTANYGYTFGSGTRLTVV.

The V call is TRBV7-9, the J call TRBJ2-1; 8 bases line up with TRBD1. The length of the CDR3 is 13 residues. Trimming at V came to 4 bases and at J to 14 bases, leaving 10 bases not matched to a gene. CDR1 and CDR2 from the germline V gene are SEHNR and FQNEAQ (reference sequence). The CDR3 DNA sequence: TGTGCCAGCAGCTCGGGTTCCGGGACAGGCAAGTTCTTC. It codes for CASSSGSGTGKFF.

The rearrangement uses TRBV19 and TRBJ1-1; perhaps TRBD1 as D (6 bases). CDR3 length: 13 amino acids. V dropped 5 bases and J dropped 4 bases, with 11 bases sitting between them. The V gene's germline CDR1 is LNHDA and CDR2 SQIVND (reference sequence). Here the CDR3 DNA reads TGTGCCAGTAGTCCCCACAGGGCCACTGAAGCTTTCTTT. Translated: CASSPHRATEAFF.

The rearrangement uses TRBV18 and TRBJ2-3; D might be TRBD2 (6 bases). Germline-derived CDR1 and CDR2 are KGHSH and LQKENI. The CDR3 runs to 15 residues. V lost 2 bases and J 2 bases, leaving 11 bases between the germline ends. The CDR3 DNA reads as TGTGCCAGCTCACCAACCGGGGGAAACACAGATACGCAGTATTTT. Its protein product is CASSPTGGNTDTQYF.